These T cell receptor beta chains were read from a single sample in a study of shared clonotypes between healthy human individuals. Method: immunoSEQ multiplex PCR; TCRdb's copy keeps in-frame clones and lacks some. The sample lists about 960,000 clones, 70% to 85% occurring once. The sample was memory CD4+ T cells sorted from blood. The receptors were gathered from a man aged 18 to 30 in good health. CDR3s leave out the opening cysteine and the closing phenylalanine or tryptophan. Each record gives: V gene, CDR3 protein.

TRBV10-3 AIVGYQGAYNEQF
TRBV7-9 ASSVAGSNSPLH
TRBV5-1 ASRVGGSGSTDTQY
TRBV18 ASSPQGAGASYEQY
TRBV19 ASSPQGFPEAF
TRBV30 AWSALSGVSDTQY
TRBV28 ASSLILVGGDGYT
TRBV19 ASSSLGANTEAF
TRBV2 ASTITGDRGTGELF
TRBV7-9 ASSPETENTEAF
TRBV7-2 ASSEGQGAMTQY
TRBV4-3 ASSQEPLANYGYT
TRBV4-1 ASSQDAGGDTEAF
TRBV7-2 ASSRTQGGHQPQH
TRBV19 ASKGGANIYQPQH
TRBV15 ATSSKRGLNTEAF
TRBV5-6 ASSPVGGGTEAF
TRBV29-1 SVRQGTNTGELF
TRBV5-1 ASSLAGARGESPLH
TRBV6-1 ASSTTQGNQPQH
TRBV5-4 ASSKSGRGGNEQF
TRBV7-9 ASSFKTVNYGYT
TRBV11-2 ASSRFSTGGLGNTIY
TRBV2 ASSLEGSGNTIY
TRBV5-6 ASSYQDFSYEQY
TRBV5-4 ASSSGQDSLYFRTDTQY
TRBV6-6 ASRQGNSYNSPLH
TRBV19 ASSSDRGQILTEAF
TRBV10-3 AISDGRENEQF
TRBV6-5 ASSYGGGGGNTIY
TRBV10-3 AIRADPSTDTQY
TRBV5-1 ASRPDRAETQY
TRBV6-1 ASSTYRDGNYGYT
TRBV19 ASSREGLGTGELF
TRBV29-1 SVGMGFGANVLT
TRBV7-2 ASSYGANVLT
TRBV18 ASSRAGSSYNEQF
TRBV19 ASSIGLAVAEQF
TRBV14 ASSQAVSGSSSYNSPLH
TRBV6-5 ASSLRVSTYNEQF
TRBV19 ASSIRIAEGRRGDPYEQY
TRBV5-4 ASSVQGGEKLF
TRBV4-3 ASSQEAQADTQY
TRBV5-6 ASYGVTNYGYT
TRBV10-3 AISESAGDNGEQF